Described below is a single TCR beta chain sequence and its context. These data belong to a study of blood T cell repertoires in COVID-19. Germline V lookup: CDR1 GTSNPN, CDR2 SVGIG (reference sequence). V dropped 4 bases and J dropped 2 bases, with 17 bases sitting between them. The CDR3 consists of 16 residues. Generated by immunoSEQ multiplex PCR, the TCRdb table keeps only in-frame clones and is missing some. The sample has approximately 270,000 clones; approximately 86% are singletons. The TCR was taken from a human donor with COVID-19, enrolled during active disease. The donor label of this sample is uncertain. The sequenced material came from peripheral blood. This chain joins TRBV30 and TRBJ2-2; D is ambiguous. This CDR3 is CAWNSNPEPNTGELFF. Here the CDR3 DNA reads TGTGCCTGGAATTCAAACCCCGAGCCAAACACCGGGGAGCTGTTTTTT.